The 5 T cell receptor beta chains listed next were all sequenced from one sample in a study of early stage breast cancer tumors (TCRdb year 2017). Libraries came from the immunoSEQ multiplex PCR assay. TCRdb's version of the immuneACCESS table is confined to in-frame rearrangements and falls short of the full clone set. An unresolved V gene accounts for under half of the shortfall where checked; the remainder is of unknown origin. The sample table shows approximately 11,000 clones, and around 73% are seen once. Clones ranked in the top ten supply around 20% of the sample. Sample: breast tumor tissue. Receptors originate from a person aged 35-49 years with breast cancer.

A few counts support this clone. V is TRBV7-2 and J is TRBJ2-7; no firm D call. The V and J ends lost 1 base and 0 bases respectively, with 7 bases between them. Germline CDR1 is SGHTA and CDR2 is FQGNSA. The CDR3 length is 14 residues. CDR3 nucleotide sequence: TGTGCCAGCAGCTTAGTAGCTAGCTCCTACGAGCAGTACTTC. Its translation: CASSLVASSYEQYF.

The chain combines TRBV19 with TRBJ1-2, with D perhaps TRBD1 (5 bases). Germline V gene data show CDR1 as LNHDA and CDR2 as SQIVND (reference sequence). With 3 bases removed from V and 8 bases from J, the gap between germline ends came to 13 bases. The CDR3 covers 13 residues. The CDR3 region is CASSMKGREGYTF. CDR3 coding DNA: TGTGCCAGTAGTATGAAGGGGCGGGAAGGCTACACCTTC. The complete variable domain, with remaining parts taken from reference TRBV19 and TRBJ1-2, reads DGGITQSPKYLFRKEGQNVTLSCEQNLNHDAMYWYRQDPGQGLRLIYYSQIVNDFQKGDIAEGYSVSREKKESFPLTVTSAQKNPTAFYLCASSMKGREGYTFGSGTRLTVV.

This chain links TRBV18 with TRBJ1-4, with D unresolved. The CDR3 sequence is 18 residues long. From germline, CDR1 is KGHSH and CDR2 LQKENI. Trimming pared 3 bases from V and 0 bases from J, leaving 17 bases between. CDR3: CASSPTASAAPTNEKLFF. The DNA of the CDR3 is TGTGCCAGCTCACCTACGGCGAGCGCGGCTCCAACTAATGAAAAACTGTTTTTT.

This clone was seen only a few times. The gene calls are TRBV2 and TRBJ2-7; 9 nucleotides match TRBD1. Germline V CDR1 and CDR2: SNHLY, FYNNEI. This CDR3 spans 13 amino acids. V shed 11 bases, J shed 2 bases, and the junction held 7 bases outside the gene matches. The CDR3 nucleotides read TGTGCCGGTACTGACAGGGGGACCTACGAGCAGTACTTC. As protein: CAGTDRGTYEQYF.

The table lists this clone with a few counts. CDR3: CASSRAQGNTEAFF. CDR3 sequence (DNA): TGTGCCAGCAGCCGAGCTCAGGGAAACACTGAAGCTTTCTTT. V is TRBV7-8 and J is TRBJ1-1, with D possibly being TRBD1 (5 bases). The V gene's germline CDR1 is SGHVS and CDR2 FQNEAQ. This CDR3 is 14 amino acids long. The V gene lost 5 bases and the J gene lost 2 bases, with 12 bases spanning the gap.